This is a list of T cell receptor beta chains from one sample in a study of T cell changes during pregnancy in multiple sclerosis. Clones were sequenced by immunoSEQ multiplex PCR, and TCRdb holds only the in-frame ones, with some missing. In the table there are about 75,000 clones, 75% to 95% of which are singletons. Sequences were derived from CD4+ T cells from peripheral blood mononuclear cells, sampled before pregnancy. The receptor source for this set is a female donor with multiple sclerosis, enrolled in a pregnancy study. The CDR3 runs from the conserved cysteine through the conserved F or W. Fields, in order: CDR3 protein, CDR3 DNA, J gene, V gene, D gene. D genes are given only for firm matches.

cdr3_aa: CASSLRRAGDTQYF; cdr3_nt: TGTGCCAGCAGCTTACGGAGGGCGGGAGATACGCAGTATTTT; j_call: TRBJ2-3; v_call: TRBV7-3; d_call: .
cdr3_aa: CASSPAGGQYGYTF; cdr3_nt: TGTGCCAGCAGCCCTGCGGGGGGACAGTATGGCTACACCTTC; j_call: TRBJ1-2; v_call: TRBV5-4; d_call: TRBD1
cdr3_aa: CASIREREGHNEQFF; cdr3_nt: TGTGCCAGCATCCGAGAGCGGGAGGGCCACAATGAGCAGTTCTTC; j_call: TRBJ2-1; v_call: TRBV2; d_call: TRBD2
cdr3_aa: CASKVGGNYGYTF; cdr3_nt: TGTGCCAGCAAAGTGGGGGGGAACTATGGCTACACCTTC; j_call: TRBJ1-2; v_call: TRBV5-4; d_call: .
cdr3_aa: CASSLVGTSGAYNEQFF; cdr3_nt: TGTGCCAGCAGCTTAGTAGGCACTAGCGGGGCATACAATGAGCAGTTCTTC; j_call: TRBJ2-1; v_call: TRBV7-8; d_call: TRBD2
cdr3_aa: CASSRGQGSYGYTF; cdr3_nt: TGTGCCAGTAGCCGAGGACAGGGAAGCTATGGCTACACCTTC; j_call: TRBJ1-2; v_call: TRBV19; d_call: TRBD1
cdr3_aa: CASSPGLANYGYTF; cdr3_nt: TGTGCCAGCAGCCCAGGGTTGGCTAACTATGGCTACACCTTC; j_call: TRBJ1-2; v_call: TRBV7-2; d_call: .
cdr3_aa: CASSIDPTPPGVYEQYF; cdr3_nt: TGTGCCAGTAGTATAGACCCCACCCCTCCAGGTGTCTACGAGCAGTACTTC; j_call: TRBJ2-7; v_call: TRBV19; d_call: .
cdr3_aa: CSAAGDLF; cdr3_nt: TGCAGTGCCGCCGGGGATCTCTTT; j_call: TRBJ1-1; v_call: TRBV20-1; d_call: .
cdr3_aa: CASSPPLGGANYEQYF; cdr3_nt: TGTGCCAGTAGTCCACCCCTCGGAGGGGCCAACTACGAGCAGTACTTC; j_call: TRBJ2-7; v_call: TRBV19; d_call: .
cdr3_aa: CASSQDLSARSGGGNVLTF; cdr3_nt: TGTGCCAGCAGCCAAGATCTATCGGCGAGAAGTGGCGGTGGCAACGTCCTGACTTTC; j_call: TRBJ2-6; v_call: TRBV4-2; d_call: .
cdr3_aa: CASSPRASGRITGDTQYF; cdr3_nt: TGTGCCAGCTCACCAAGGGCTAGCGGGAGGATAACGGGAGATACGCAGTATTTT; j_call: TRBJ2-3; v_call: TRBV18; d_call: TRBD2
cdr3_aa: CASSLGGATSYNEQFF; cdr3_nt: TGTGCCAGCAGCTTGGGTGGGGCGACTAGCTACAATGAGCAGTTCTTC; j_call: TRBJ2-1; v_call: TRBV5-4; d_call: .
cdr3_aa: CASSPGAYGYTF; cdr3_nt: TGTGCCAGCAGCCCAGGGGCCTATGGCTACACCTTC; j_call: TRBJ1-2; v_call: TRBV2; d_call: .
cdr3_aa: CASSIHLASGRSSTDTQYF; cdr3_nt: TGTGCCAGTAGTATTCACCTGGCTAGCGGGAGGTCGAGCACAGATACGCAGTATTTT; j_call: TRBJ2-3; v_call: TRBV19; d_call: TRBD2